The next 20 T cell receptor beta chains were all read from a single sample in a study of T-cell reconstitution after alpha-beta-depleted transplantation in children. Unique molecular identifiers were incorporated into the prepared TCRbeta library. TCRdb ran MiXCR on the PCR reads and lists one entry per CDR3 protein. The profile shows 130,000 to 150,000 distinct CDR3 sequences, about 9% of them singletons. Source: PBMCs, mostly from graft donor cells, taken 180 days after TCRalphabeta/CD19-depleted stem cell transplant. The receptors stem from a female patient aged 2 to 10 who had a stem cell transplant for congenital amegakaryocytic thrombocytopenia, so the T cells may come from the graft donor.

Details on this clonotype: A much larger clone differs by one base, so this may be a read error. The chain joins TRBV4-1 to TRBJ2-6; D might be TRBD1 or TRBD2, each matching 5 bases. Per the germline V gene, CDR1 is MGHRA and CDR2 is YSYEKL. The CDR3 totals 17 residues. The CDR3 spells CASSQRGTRVGANGLTF. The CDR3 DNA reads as TGCGCCAGCAGCCAGAGGGGAACCAGGGTTGGGGCCAACGGCCTGACTTTC.

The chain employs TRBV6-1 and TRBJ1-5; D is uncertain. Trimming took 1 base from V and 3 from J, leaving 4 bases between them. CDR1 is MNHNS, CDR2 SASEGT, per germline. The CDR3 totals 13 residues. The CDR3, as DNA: TGTGCCAGCAGTGAAGAGGCCAATCAGCCCCAGCATTTT. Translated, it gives CASSEEANQPQHF.

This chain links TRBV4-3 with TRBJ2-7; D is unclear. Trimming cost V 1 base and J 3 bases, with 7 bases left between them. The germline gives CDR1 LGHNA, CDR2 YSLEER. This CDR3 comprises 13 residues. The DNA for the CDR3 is TGCGCCAGCAGCCAAGGAATGGACTACGAGCAGTACTTC. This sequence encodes CASSQGMDYEQYF.

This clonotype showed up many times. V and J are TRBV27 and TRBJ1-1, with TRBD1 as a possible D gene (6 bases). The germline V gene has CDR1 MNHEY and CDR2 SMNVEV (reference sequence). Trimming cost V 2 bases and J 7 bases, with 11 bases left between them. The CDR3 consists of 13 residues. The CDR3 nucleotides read TGTGCCAGCAGTTTAAAGGGGGGACTTGAAGCTTTCTTT. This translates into CASSLKGGLEAFF.

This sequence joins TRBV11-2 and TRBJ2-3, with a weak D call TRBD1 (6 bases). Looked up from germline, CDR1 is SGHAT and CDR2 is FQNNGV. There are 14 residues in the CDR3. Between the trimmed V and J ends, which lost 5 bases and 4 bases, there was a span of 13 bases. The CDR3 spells CASSKQGWSDTQYF. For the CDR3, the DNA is TGTGCCAGCAGCAAACAGGGATGGTCAGATACGCAGTATTTT.

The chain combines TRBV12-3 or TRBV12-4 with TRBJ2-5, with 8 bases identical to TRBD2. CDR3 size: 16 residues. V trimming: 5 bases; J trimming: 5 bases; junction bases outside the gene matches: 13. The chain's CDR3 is CASSPSRRGAYETQYF. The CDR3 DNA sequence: TGTGCCAGCAGTCCTAGCAGGCGGGGGGCCTATGAGACCCAGTACTTC.

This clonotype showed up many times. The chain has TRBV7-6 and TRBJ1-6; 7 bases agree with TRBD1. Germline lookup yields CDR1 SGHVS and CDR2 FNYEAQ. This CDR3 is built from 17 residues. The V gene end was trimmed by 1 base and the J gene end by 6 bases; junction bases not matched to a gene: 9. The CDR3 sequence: CASSLGTGALGNSPLHF. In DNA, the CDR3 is TGTGCCAGCAGCTTAGGTACAGGGGCCTTGGGTAATTCACCCCTCCACTTT.

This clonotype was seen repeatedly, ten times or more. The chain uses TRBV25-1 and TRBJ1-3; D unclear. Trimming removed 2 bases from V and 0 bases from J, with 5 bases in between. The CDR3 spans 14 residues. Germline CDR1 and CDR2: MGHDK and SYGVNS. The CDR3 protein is CASSEMDSGNTIYF. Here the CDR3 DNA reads TGTGCCAGCAGTGAAATGGACTCTGGAAACACCATATATTTT.

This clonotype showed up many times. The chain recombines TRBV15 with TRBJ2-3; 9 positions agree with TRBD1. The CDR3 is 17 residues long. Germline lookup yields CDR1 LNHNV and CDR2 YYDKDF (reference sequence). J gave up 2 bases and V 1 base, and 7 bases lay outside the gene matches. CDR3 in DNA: TGTGCCACCAGCAGAGCCAGGGACAGGGCCATCACAGATACGCAGTATTTT. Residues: CATSRARDRAITDTQYF.

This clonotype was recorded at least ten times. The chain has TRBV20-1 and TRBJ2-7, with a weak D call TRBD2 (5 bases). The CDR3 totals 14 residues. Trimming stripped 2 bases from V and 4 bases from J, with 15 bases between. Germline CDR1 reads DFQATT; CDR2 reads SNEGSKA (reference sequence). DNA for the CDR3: TGCAGTGCTAGAAAATTCCTAGCCGGTTACGAGCAGTACTTC. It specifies CSARKFLAGYEQYF.

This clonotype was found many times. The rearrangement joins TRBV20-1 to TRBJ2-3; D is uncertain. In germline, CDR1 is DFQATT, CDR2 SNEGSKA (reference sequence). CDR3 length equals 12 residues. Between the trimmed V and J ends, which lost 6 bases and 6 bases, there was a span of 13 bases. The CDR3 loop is CSARTPPDTQYF. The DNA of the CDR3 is TGCAGTGCCCGGACCCCTCCGGATACGCAGTATTTT.

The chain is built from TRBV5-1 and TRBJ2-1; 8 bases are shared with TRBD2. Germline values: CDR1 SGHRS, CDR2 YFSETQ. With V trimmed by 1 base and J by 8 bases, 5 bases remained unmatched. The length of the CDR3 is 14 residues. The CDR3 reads CASSLSTSDYEQFF. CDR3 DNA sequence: TGCGCCAGCAGCTTGTCGACTAGCGACTATGAGCAGTTCTTC.

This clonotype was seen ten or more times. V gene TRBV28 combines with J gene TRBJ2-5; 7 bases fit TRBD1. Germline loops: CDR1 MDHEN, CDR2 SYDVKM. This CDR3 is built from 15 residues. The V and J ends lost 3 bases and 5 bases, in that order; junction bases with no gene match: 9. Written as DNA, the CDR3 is TGTGCCAGCAGTTTGGAGCCACAGGGGCGGGAGACCCAGTACTTC. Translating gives CASSLEPQGRETQYF. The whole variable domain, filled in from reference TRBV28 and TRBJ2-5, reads DVKVTQSSRYLVKRTGEKVFLECVQDMDHENMFWYRQDPGLGLRLIYFSYDVKMKEKGDIPEGYSVSREKKERFSLILESASTNQTSMYLCASSLEPQGRETQYFGPGTRLLVL.

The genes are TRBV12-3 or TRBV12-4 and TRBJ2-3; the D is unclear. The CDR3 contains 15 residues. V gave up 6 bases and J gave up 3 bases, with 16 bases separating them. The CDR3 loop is CASSQSMYRTDTQYF. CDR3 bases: TGTGCCAGCAGCCAATCTATGTATAGGACAGATACGCAGTATTTT.

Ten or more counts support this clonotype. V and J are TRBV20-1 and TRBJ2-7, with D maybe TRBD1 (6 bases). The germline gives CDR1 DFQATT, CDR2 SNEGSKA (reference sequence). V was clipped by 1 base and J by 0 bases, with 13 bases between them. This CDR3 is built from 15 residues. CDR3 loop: CSARVGQLSSYEQYF. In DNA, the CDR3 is TGCAGTGCTAGAGTTGGACAGTTAAGCTCCTACGAGCAGTACTTC.

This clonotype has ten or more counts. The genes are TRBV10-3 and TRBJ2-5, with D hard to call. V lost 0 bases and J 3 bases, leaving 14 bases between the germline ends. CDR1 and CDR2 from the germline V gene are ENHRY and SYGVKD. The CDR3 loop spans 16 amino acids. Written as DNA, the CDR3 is TGTGCCATCAGTGAGTCGAGCCAGCTTCCAAAAGAGACCCAGTACTTC. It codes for CAISESSQLPKETQYF.

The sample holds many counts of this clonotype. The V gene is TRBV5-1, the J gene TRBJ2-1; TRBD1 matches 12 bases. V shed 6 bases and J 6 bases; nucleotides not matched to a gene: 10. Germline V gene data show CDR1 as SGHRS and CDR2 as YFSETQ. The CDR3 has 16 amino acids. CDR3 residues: CASTSRGTGGRNEQFF. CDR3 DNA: TGCGCCAGCACGTCTAGAGGGACAGGGGGCCGCAATGAGCAGTTCTTC.

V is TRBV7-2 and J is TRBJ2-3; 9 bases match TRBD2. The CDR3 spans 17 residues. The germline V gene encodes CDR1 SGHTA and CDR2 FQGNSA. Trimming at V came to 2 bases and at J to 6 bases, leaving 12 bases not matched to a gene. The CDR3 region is CASSLLGGGRAKDTQYF. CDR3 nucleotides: TGTGCCAGCAGCTTACTGGGCGGCGGGAGGGCCAAGGATACGCAGTATTTT. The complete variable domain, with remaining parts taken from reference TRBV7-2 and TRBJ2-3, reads GAGVSQSPSNKVTEKGKDVELRCDPISGHTALYWYRQSLGQGLEFLIYFQGNSAPDKSGLPSDRFSAERTGGSVSTLTIQRTQQEDSAVYLCASSLLGGGRAKDTQYFGPGTRLTVL.

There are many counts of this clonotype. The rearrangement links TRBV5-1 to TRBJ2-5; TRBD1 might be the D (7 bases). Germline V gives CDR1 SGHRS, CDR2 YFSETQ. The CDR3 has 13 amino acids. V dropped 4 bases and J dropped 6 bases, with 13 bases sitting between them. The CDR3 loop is CASSGGTDQTQYF. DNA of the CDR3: TGCGCCAGCAGCGGCGGGACAGACCAGACCCAGTACTTC. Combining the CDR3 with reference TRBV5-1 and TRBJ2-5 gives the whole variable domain KAGVTQTPRYLIKTRGQQVTLSCSPISGHRSVSWYQQTPGQGLQFLFEYFSETQRNKGNFPGRFSGRQFSNSRSEMNVSTLELGDSALYLCASSGGTDQTQYFGPGTRLLVL.

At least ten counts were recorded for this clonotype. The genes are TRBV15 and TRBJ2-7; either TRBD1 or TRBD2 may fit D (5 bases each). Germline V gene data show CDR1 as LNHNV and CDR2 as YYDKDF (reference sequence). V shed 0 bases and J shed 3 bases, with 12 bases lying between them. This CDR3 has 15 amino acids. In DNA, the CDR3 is TGTGCCACCAGCAGAGATTCGGGACCCGTCTACGAGCAGTACTTC. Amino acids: CATSRDSGPVYEQYF.